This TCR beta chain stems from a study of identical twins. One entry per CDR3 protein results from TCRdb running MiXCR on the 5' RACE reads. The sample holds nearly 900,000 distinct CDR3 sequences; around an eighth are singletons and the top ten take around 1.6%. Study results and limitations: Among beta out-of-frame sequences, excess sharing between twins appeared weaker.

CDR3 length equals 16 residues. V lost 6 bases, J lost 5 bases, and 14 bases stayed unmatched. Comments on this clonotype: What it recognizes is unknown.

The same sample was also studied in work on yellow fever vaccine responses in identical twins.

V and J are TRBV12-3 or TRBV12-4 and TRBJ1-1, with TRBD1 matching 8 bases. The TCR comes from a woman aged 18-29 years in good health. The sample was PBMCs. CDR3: CASRPNTGGRITEAFF. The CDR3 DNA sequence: TGTGCCAGCAGACCTAATACAGGGGGAAGGATAACTGAAGCTTTCTTT.